The clone carrying this T cell receptor beta chain has only a few counts. The antigen remains undetermined. This entry belongs to a study of radiation and T cells in renal cell carcinoma. Study-level points and caveats: In blood, top tumor clones expanded by 2 weeks, shrinking by 4. Pretreatment tumor biopsies were lacking, so baseline clonotypes are unknown.

Time point reported: baseline pretreatment blood. Treatment indicated: 15 Gy SBRT to primary tumor, nephrectomy 4 weeks later. Serial blood draws occurred at baseline and 2 and 4 weeks post-SBRT. This renal cell carcinoma was of the clear cell type. Here immunoSEQ multiplex PCR was the method, and the copy in TCRdb shows in-frame clones only, minus some. Of approximately 120,000 clones listed, 82% are singletons. The CDR3 runs to 13 residues. Trimming at V came to 2 bases and at J to 6 bases, leaving 4 bases not matched to a gene. Germline V gene lookup returns CDR1 SGHRS and CDR2 YFSETQ. This rearrangement joins TRBV5-1 to TRBJ2-7, with 8 positions matching TRBD2. This TCR came from a woman aged 60-75 years with renal cell carcinoma. Here the sequenced sample was blood, taken from a patient whose treatment included radiotherapy and nephrectomy. The CDR3 region has the DNA TGCGCCAGCAGCTTAGCGGGAGAGTTCGAGCAGTACTTC. It is translated as CASSLAGEFEQYF.